This TCR beta chain was captured in a study of T cell changes during pregnancy in multiple sclerosis. This CDR3 is built from 16 residues. The germline V gene has CDR1 SGHVS and CDR2 FQNEAQ. V was trimmed by 2 bases and J by 6 bases, leaving 16 bases between them. Libraries were prepared by immunoSEQ multiplex PCR; TCRdb keeps only in-frame clonotypes and omits some of them. The data contain more than 75,000 clones, less than 95% of them singletons. This specimen was peripheral blood, taken in the third trimester of pregnancy. The chain combines TRBV7-8 with TRBJ2-2; D is possibly TRBD2 (6 bases). The receptor was isolated from a female donor with multiple sclerosis, enrolled in a pregnancy study. The DNA of the CDR3 is TGTGCCAGCAGCTTAAAGGAGGGGTATGTGCCCGGGGAGCTGTTTTTT. Its protein is CASSLKEGYVPGELFF. The full variable domain, in which reference TRBV7-8 and TRBJ2-2 provide the parts outside the CDR3, is GAGVSQSPRYKVAKRGQDVALRCDPISGHVSLFWYQQALGQGPEFLTYFQNEAQLDKSGLPSDRFFAERPEGSVSTLKIQRTQQEDSAVYLCASSLKEGYVPGELFFGEGSRLTVL.